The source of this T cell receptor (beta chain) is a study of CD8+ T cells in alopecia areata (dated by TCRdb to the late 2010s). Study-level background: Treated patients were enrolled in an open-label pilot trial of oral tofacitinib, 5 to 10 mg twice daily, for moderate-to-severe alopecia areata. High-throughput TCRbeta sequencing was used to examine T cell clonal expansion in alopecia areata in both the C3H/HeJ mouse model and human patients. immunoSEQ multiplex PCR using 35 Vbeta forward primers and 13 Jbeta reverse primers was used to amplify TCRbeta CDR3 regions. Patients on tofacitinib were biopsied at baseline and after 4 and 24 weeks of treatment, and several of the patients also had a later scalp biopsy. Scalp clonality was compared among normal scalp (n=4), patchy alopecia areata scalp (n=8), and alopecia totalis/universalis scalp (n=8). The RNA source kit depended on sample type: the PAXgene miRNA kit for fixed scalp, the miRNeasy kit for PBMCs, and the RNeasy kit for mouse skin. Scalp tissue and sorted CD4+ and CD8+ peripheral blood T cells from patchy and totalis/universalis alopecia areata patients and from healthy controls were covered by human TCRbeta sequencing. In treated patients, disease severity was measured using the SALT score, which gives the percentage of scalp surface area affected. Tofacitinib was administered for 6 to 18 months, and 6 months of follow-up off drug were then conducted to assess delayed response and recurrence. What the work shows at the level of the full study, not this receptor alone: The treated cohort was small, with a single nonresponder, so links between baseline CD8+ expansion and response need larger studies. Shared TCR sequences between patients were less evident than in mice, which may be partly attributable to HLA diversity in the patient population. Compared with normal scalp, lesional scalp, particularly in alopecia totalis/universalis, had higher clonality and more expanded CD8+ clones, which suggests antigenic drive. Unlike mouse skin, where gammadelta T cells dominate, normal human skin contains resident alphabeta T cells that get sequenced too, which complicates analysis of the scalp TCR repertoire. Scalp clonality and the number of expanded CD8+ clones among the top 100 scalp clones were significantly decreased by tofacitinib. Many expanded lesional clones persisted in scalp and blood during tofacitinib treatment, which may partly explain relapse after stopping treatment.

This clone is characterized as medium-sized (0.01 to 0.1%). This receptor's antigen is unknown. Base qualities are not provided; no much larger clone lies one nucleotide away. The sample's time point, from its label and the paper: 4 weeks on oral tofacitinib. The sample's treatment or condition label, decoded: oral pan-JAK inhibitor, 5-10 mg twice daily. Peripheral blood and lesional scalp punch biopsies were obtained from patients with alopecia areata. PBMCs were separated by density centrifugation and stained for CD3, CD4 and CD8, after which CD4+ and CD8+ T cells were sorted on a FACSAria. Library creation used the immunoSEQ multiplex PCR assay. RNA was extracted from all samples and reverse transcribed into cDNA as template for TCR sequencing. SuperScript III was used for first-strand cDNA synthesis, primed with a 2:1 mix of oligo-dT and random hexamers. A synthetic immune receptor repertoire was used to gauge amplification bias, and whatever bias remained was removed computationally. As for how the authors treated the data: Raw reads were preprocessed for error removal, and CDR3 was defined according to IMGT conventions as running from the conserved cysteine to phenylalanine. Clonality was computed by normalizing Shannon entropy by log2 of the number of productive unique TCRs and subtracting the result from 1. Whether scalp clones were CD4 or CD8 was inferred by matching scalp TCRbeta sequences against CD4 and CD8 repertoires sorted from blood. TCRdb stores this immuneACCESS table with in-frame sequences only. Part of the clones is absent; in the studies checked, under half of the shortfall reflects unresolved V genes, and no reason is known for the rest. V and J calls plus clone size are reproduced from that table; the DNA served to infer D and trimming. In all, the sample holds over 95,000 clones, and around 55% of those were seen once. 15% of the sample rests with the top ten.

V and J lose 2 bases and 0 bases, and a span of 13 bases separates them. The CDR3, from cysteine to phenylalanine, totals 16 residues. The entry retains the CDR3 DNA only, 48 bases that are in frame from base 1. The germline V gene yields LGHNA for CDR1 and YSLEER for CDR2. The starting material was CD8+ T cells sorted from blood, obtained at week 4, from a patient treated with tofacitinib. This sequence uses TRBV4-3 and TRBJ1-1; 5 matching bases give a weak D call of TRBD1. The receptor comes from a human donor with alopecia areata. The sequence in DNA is TGCGCCAGCAGCCAAAGCCCTGGGGGGGTGAACACTGAAGCTTTCTTT. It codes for CASSQSPGGVNTEAFF.